Described below is a single T cell receptor beta chain sequence and its context. These data come from a study of blood T cell repertoires in COVID-19. The wider study: Samples representing acute and convalescent COVID-19 were sourced from the United States, Italy and Spain. The cDNA or gDNA used as material had been derived from T cells, B-cell-depleted T cells, or PBMCs.

In the study's own analysis: Quantification of nucleated cells was approximated via reference gene primer amplification. Sequenced by immunoSEQ multiplex PCR; TCRdb stores in-frame clones only, minus some. For V, J and clone size, that table is used; D and trimming come from the DNA. The data hold 110,000 or so clones, with roughly 80% observed a single time. The V gene lost 2 bases and the J gene lost 2 bases, with 15 bases spanning the gap. This CDR3 comprises 17 residues. Germline V gene lookup returns CDR1 KGHSH and CDR2 LQKENI. The sample consisted of peripheral blood. The V gene is TRBV18, the J gene TRBJ2-2; D possibly corresponds to TRBD1 (6 bases). The sequence came from a middle-aged man with acute or convalescent COVID-19. In DNA form, the CDR3 reads TGTGCCAGCTCACCAGATGGCTGGACAGTAAACACCGGGGAGCTGTTTTTT. This codes for CASSPDGWTVNTGELFF.